A selection of T cell receptor beta chains follows, all from one sample in a study of cytomegalovirus exposure and HLA in healthy donors. Generated by immunoSEQ multiplex PCR, the TCRdb table keeps only in-frame clones and is missing some. The data show 100,000 to 150,000 clones, about 86% seen once. The sequenced sample was PBMCs. All receptors come from a woman aged 25 to 39 in good health and CMV-seronegative. Both conserved end residues are part of each CDR3. A D gene is named only where the DNA matches it firmly. Size values are once, few and many counts, or a class for expanded clones, and some rows have none.

J gene,clone size,V gene,D gene,CDR3 protein,CDR3 DNA
TRBJ2-3,-,TRBV21-1,-,CASLGLLVGKTDTQYF,TGTGCCAGCCTAGGATTGTTGGTGGGTAAGACAGATACGCAGTATTTT
TRBJ1-5,-,TRBV19,-,CASSISQGRTDQPQHF,TGTGCCAGTAGTATCTCTCAGGGAAGAACAGATCAGCCCCAGCATTTT
TRBJ2-7,-,TRBV28,-,CASSPQFGSRREQYF,TGTGCCAGCAGTCCACAATTCGGGAGTCGGCGGGAGCAGTACTTC
TRBJ2-3,-,TRBV30,TRBD2,CAWSGGTRGEYF,TGTGCCTGGAGCGGCGGGACTAGGGGAGAGTATTTT
TRBJ1-1,-,TRBV6-5,TRBD1,CASSYGTGGYTEAFF,TGTGCCAGCAGTTACGGGACAGGGGGCTACACTGAAGCTTTCTTT
TRBJ2-7,-,TRBV4-2,-,CASSQGTSSYEQYF,TGTGCCAGCAGCCAAGGGACTTCCTCCTACGAGCAGTACTTC
TRBJ1-2,-,TRBV7-2,-,CASSPTAAERGYTF,TGTGCCAGCAGCCCGACGGCCGCTGAGAGGGGCTACACCTTC
TRBJ2-3,once,TRBV5-1,-,CASSLSTGSTDTQYF,TGCGCCAGCAGCTTGTCTACAGGTAGTACAGATACGCAGTATTTT
TRBJ2-3,-,TRBV5-4,TRBD2,CASRPRRLAESTDTQYF,TGTGCCAGCAGACCAAGGCGACTAGCGGAGAGCACAGATACGCAGTATTTT
TRBJ2-5,-,TRBV29-1,-,CSVKQGQETQYF,TGCAGCGTCAAGCAGGGCCAAGAGACCCAGTACTTC
TRBJ2-5,-,TRBV6-1,TRBD2,CASTLGTSGGTQYF,TGTGCCAGCACCCTCGGGACTAGCGGGGGGACCCAGTACTTC
TRBJ1-6,once,TRBV5-1,-,CASSITGHDNSPLHF,TGCGCCAGCAGCATCACGGGACACGATAATTCACCCCTCCACTTT